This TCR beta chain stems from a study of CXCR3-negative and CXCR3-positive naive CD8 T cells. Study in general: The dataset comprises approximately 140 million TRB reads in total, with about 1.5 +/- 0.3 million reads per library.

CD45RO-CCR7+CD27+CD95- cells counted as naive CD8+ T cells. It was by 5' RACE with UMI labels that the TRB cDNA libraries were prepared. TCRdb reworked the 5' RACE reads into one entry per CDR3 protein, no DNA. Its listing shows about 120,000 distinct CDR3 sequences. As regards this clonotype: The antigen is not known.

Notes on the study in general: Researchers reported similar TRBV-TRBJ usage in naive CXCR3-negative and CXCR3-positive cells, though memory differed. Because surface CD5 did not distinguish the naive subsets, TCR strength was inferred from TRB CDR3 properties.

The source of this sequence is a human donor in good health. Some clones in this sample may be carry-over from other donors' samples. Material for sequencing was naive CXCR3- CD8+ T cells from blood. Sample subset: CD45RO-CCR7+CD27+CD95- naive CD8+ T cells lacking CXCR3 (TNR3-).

Here the CDR3 reads CASGQTFSQYF. The chain uses TRBV28 and TRBJ2-5. Germline loops: CDR1 MDHEN, CDR2 SYDVKM. This CDR3 is 11 amino acids long.